Presented here are 5 T cell receptor beta chains from one specimen sequenced in a study of patients and donors after allogeneic stem cell transplantation (dated by TCRdb to the early 2020s). The library was generated by RT-PCR. The run used a NextSeq 550. TCRdb reanalyzed the raw reads on its own, using fastp at Q25 for trimming and MiXCR for clone calling, and kept in-frame beta chains. Rows are combined by CDR3 protein, so each entry shows the most common genes and DNA. Within this sample are about 400,000 distinct CDR3 sequences, with about a sixth of them counted one time only. The leading ten clones occupy about 7% of the sample. Sequencing was performed on blood, either unsorted or a sorted T cell fraction (not recorded which). The source is a human donor who was either an allogeneic HSCT recipient or a stem cell or donor lymphocyte infusion donor (not recorded which). It is not recorded whose cells these are; they may come from a transplant donor.

This clonotype was counted between two and nine times. This chain joins TRBV7-9 and TRBJ2-3; D is ambiguous. The V end was cut by 0 bases, the J end by 0 bases, with 10 bases between. This CDR3 contains 16 residues. Germline assignment: CDR1 SEHNR and CDR2 FQNEAQ (reference sequence). CDR3 loop: CASSLAASFSTDTQYF. In DNA form, the CDR3 reads TGTGCCAGCAGCTTAGCAGCTAGTTTTAGCACAGATACGCAGTATTTT.

This clonotype was observed a few times. This chain links TRBV5-1 with TRBJ2-1, with D maybe TRBD2 (5 bases). V shed 1 base and J shed 2 bases, with 10 bases lying between them. This CDR3 spans 15 amino acids. Germline V gene lookup returns CDR1 SGHRS and CDR2 YFSETQ. The CDR3 DNA is TGCGCCAGCAGCTTGAAGACTATAACCTACAATGAGCAGTTCTTC. Translated, it gives CASSLKTITYNEQFF.

This chain connects TRBV6-1 to TRBJ1-5; D is ambiguous. The germline V and J ends were trimmed by 6 bases and 0 bases, with 15 bases remaining between them. Looked up from germline, CDR1 is MNHNS and CDR2 is SASEGT. The CDR3 extends over 16 amino acids. Here the CDR3 DNA reads TGTGCCAGCAGGGACGACTGGGTCTATAGCAATCAGCCCCAGCATTTT. Translating it yields CASRDDWVYSNQPQHF.

The rearrangement links TRBV4-1 to TRBJ2-7, with D perhaps matching TRBD2 (6 bases). Germline CDR1 reads MGHRA; CDR2 reads YSYEKL. The CDR3 has 15 residues. The V and J ends lost 2 bases and 0 bases respectively, with 11 bases between them. CDR3 sequence (DNA): TGCGCCAGCAGCCAAAGGGACGGGAGCTCCTACGAGCAGTACTTC. Translation: CASSQRDGSSYEQYF.

The genes are TRBV28 and TRBJ2-1, with D perhaps given as TRBD1 or TRBD2 (5 bases each). V was clipped by 7 bases and J by 0 bases, with 16 bases between them. The CDR3 covers 16 residues. From germline, CDR1 is MDHEN and CDR2 SYDVKM. CDR3 residues: CASTPRGRSSYNEQFF. The CDR3 DNA follows: TGTGCCAGCACCCCAAGGGGACGAAGCTCCTACAATGAGCAGTTCTTC.